The T cell receptor (beta chain) described here comes from a study of metastatic and nonmetastatic thyroid tumors. Study background: The authors compared repertoires across blood and tumor or nodule tissue from malignant and benign thyroid patients.

This clone showed up many times. The antigen is undetermined. With MiXCR, TCRdb reprocessed the PCR reads. The data contain over 9,500 clones, under 35% of them singletons. Broader study findings: Malignant thyroid tumors reportedly had TCR beta diversity that was significantly higher than in benign nodules, in blood and tumor.

Prior to thyroid surgery, none of the patients had received any treatment. Germline lookup yields CDR1 MNHNS and CDR2 SASEGT. V lost 2 bases and J lost 9, with 10 bases in between. The CDR3 length is 13 residues. Specimen: tumor tissue. This chain links TRBV6-1 with TRBJ2-2; D is unresolved. The sequence was collected from a female donor with papillary thyroid cancer or a benign thyroid nodule (not recorded which). Some clones in this sample may be carry-over from other donors' samples. DNA of the CDR3: TGTGCCAGCAGTGAAAGGCGGACCCGGGAGCTGTTTTTT. It translates to CASSERRTRELFF.